A single TCR beta chain is shown here with its context. The data were taken from a study of T cells after yellow fever vaccination. The overall study: Preparation of fractions with low cell numbers was performed using SMART-Seq v4 Ultra Low Input.

Findings of the study overall: Secondary responses were weaker yet peaked faster, day 5 versus 15. Abundant clonotypes (contaminants from the bulk population) could be present in FACS-sorted repertoires.

UMIs and a universal primer site were added when TCR cDNA was made by 5'RACE template switching. TCRdb used MiXCR to reprocess the 5' RACE reads, holding one entry per CDR3 protein. Here the sample spans roughly 96,000 distinct CDR3 sequences, roughly 10% being singletons. The source of this sequence is a man aged 18 to 29 who received the YFV17D yellow fever vaccine. Sequenced material: CD8+ T cells not binding an NS4B(214-222) dextramer, sorted from PBMCs, taken less than 16 days after the first yellow fever vaccination.

The CDR3 DNA reads TGTGCCAGCACCCAACCCACTGGGAGGTTCTCCTACGAGCAGTACTTC. It translates to CASTQPTGRFSYEQYF. The gene calls are TRBV28 and TRBJ2-7; weak D call: TRBD2 (6 bases). Germline-derived CDR1 and CDR2 are MDHEN and SYDVKM. This CDR3 contains 16 residues. V was trimmed by 7 bases and J by 0 bases, leaving 19 bases between them.